What follows describes a single T cell receptor beta chain. Its antigen is still unknown. Diagnosis relied on clinical symptoms, serum thyroxine and TRAb, thyroid ultrasound and orbital computed tomography. The V segment lost 3 bases and the J segment 5 bases; nucleotides outside the gene matches: 18. Germline CDR1 reads MNHEY; CDR2 reads SMNVEV (reference sequence). The CDR3 is 18 amino acids. The sample originates from a study of T cells in Graves' hyperthyroidism and ophthalmopathy. RNA transcripts gave rise to amplified TCR beta CDR3 regions. Researchers ran a first-round RT-PCR on the TCR CDR3 using the HTBI primer set. In TCRdb, the multiplex PCR reads were re-called with MiXCR into one record per CDR3 protein. The sample holds about 590,000 distinct CDR3 sequences, 13% to 15% seen once. Study-wide findings and caveats: The majority of expanded thyroid clonotypes above 0.001 also appeared in blood.

This clonotype was obtained from a woman under 30 with Graves' ophthalmopathy. The chain carries TRBV27 and TRBJ1-2; 7 positions agree with TRBD1. Sample: blood. DNA for the CDR3: TGTGCCAGCAGTTTCCCGCGTTGGGGGAGGACAGGACTTTATGGCTACACCTTC. Protein product: CASSFPRWGRTGLYGYTF.